The present entry profiles one T cell receptor (beta chain) with its context. These data belong to a study of shared clonotypes between healthy human individuals. V gave up 6 bases and J gave up 8 bases; unmatched junction bases: 8. The CDR3 totals 14 residues. CDR1 MNHNY and CDR2 SVGAGI come from the germline V gene (reference sequence). Unsorted PBMC DNA sequencing spanned ten immunoSEQ deep assay plates. Sequenced by immunoSEQ multiplex PCR; TCRdb stores in-frame clones only, minus some. This table has about 490,000 clones, around 78% appearing once. Genomic DNA for unsorted samples, which was extracted with the QIAamp DNA Blood Mini kit, came from 81 million or so PBMCs.

Sequenced material: PBMCs. The chain employs TRBV6-6 and TRBJ2-1; TRBD2 matches at 9 bases. This clonotype was obtained from a woman in her thirties or forties in good health. Some clones in this sample may be carry-over from other donors' samples. The CDR3 coding sequence is TGTGCCAGCAGAGATAGCGGGAGAGGCCATGAGCAGTTCTTC. Protein sequence: CASRDSGRGHEQFF.